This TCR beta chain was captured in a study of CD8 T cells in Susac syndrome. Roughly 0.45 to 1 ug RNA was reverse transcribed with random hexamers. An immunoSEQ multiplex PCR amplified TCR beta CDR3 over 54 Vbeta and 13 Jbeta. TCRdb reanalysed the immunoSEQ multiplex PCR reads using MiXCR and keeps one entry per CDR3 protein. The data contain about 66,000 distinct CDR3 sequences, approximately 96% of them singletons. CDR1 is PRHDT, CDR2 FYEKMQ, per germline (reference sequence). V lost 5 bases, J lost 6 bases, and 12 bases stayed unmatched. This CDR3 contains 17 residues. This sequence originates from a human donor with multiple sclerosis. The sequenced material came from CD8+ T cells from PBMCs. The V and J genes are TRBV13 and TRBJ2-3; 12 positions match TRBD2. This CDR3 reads CASSARTSGDPRDTQYF. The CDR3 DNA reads TGTGCCAGCAGCGCAAGGACTAGCGGGGACCCCCGGGATACGCAGTATTTT.